The 13 T cell receptor beta chains listed next were all sequenced from one sample in a study of beta chain features in type 1 diabetes. Every isolated RNA sample was fully reverse transcribed, so sequencing captured expressed TCRB transcripts. TCRdb's table, derived via immunoSEQ multiplex PCR, lists solely in-frame clones and lacks some. The sample lists fewer than 150,000 clones, 6.9% occurring once. The source material was central memory CD4+ T cells from blood. These receptor sequences come from a woman aged 30 to 39 in good health.

The chain carries TRBV28 and TRBJ2-7; 7 bases agree with TRBD2. The CDR3 consists of 14 residues. V trimming: 8 bases; J trimming: 4 bases; junction bases outside the gene matches: 11. Germline assignment: CDR1 MDHEN and CDR2 SYDVKM. CDR3 region: CASAYGGGRYEQYF. CDR3 DNA sequence: TGTGCCAGCGCTTATGGGGGGGGTCGGTACGAGCAGTACTTC.

V gene TRBV19 combines with J gene TRBJ1-5; 7 bases align to TRBD1. Germline V gene sequence: CDR1 LNHDA, CDR2 SQIVND (reference sequence). This CDR3 has 14 residues. The ends lost 10 bases at V and 9 bases at J; junction bases unmatched: 15. Here the CDR3 DNA reads TGTGCCACCATGATGACAGGGCCGGGTGGGCCCCAGCATTTT. This encodes CATMMTGPGGPQHF.

This clone was seen more than once but under ten times. The chain couples TRBV28 to TRBJ2-7; 9 nucleotides line up with TRBD2. V shed 4 bases, J shed 0 bases, and the junction held 7 bases outside the gene matches. Germline values: CDR1 MDHEN, CDR2 SYDVKM. This CDR3 has 16 amino acids. The CDR3 protein is CASSSRLAGYSYEQYF. CDR3 nucleotide sequence: TGTGCCAGCAGTTCTCGCCTAGCGGGATACTCCTACGAGCAGTACTTC. The variable domain in full, with the rest retrieved from reference TRBV28 and TRBJ2-7, is DVKVTQSSRYLVKRTGEKVFLECVQDMDHENMFWYRQDPGLGLRLIYFSYDVKMKEKGDIPEGYSVSREKKERFSLILESASTNQTSMYLCASSSRLAGYSYEQYFGPGTRLTVT.

This clone has only a few counts. The V call is TRBV6-6, the J call TRBJ2-1, with D unclear. This CDR3 comprises 14 residues. Germline values: CDR1 MNHNY, CDR2 SVGAGI (reference sequence). V was shortened by 0 bases and J by 6 bases, with 9 bases between the two germline ends. DNA for the CDR3: TGTGCCAGCAGTTACTCGATTAGTAGCAATGAGCAGTTCTTC. Translation gives CASSYSISSNEQFF.

Remarks on this clone: Germline and junction disagree at one end, which may indicate a read error. The chain recombines TRBV7-9 with TRBJ2-5; 10 bases fit TRBD1. The CDR3 has 17 residues. Germline loops: CDR1 SEHNR, CDR2 FQNEAQ (reference sequence). CDR3 loop: CVSSPRRTGGWGETQYF. The CDR3 DNA reads as TGTGTCAGCAGCCCGAGACGGACAGGGGGATGGGGAGAGACCCAGTACTTC.

The gene calls are TRBV30 and TRBJ2-5, with D tentatively TRBD1 (5 bases). The V end lost 5 bases, the J end lost 2 bases, and 12 bases lay between the germline ends. The CDR3 contains 13 residues. Germline loops: CDR1 GTSNPN, CDR2 SVGIG (reference sequence). CDR3 protein: CAWCSKGQETQYF. CDR3 DNA: TGTGCCTGGTGTTCGAAGGGGCAAGAGACCCAGTACTTC.

Ten or more counts support this clone. The rearrangement joins TRBV20-1 to TRBJ2-5; the D is unclear. The CDR3 loop spans 10 amino acids. CDR1 and CDR2 (germline): DFQATT, SNEGSKA (reference sequence). Trimming pared 6 bases from V and 1 base from J, leaving 3 bases between. The CDR3 here is CSARQETQYF. The CDR3 bases are TGCAGTGCCCGCCAAGAGACCCAGTACTTC.

In its sample, this clone was seen a few times. This chain uses TRBV9 with TRBJ2-6; D might be TRBD1 (6 bases). The CDR3 length is 15 residues. Germline-derived CDR1 and CDR2 are SGDLS and YYNGEE. Trimming removed 2 bases at V and 1 base at J, with 7 bases between. The chain's CDR3 is CASSVQGSGANVLTF. CDR3 DNA sequence: TGTGCCAGCAGCGTCCAGGGGTCTGGGGCCAACGTCCTGACTTTC.

This clone was detected many times. The V call is TRBV29-1, the J call TRBJ2-3; 8 bases align to TRBD1. CDR1 is SQVTM and CDR2 is ANQGSEA in the germline V gene. V gave up 3 bases and J gave up 4 bases; unmatched junction bases: 6. This CDR3 contains 14 residues. CDR3 residues: CSVDDRGFSDTQYF. The CDR3 coding sequence is TGCAGCGTTGATGACAGGGGATTTTCAGATACGCAGTATTTT.

The CDR3 coding sequence is TGTGCCAGCAGTTATGGGACAGGGCGAAGCTCCTACAATGAGCAGTTCTTC. Translation: CASSYGTGRSSYNEQFF. This chain uses TRBV27 with TRBJ2-1; 9 bases are shared with TRBD1. There are 17 residues in the CDR3. Trimming took 4 bases from V and 0 from J; bases not matched to a gene: 7. Germline CDR1 reads MNHEY; CDR2 reads SMNVEV (reference sequence).

The V call is TRBV11-2, the J call TRBJ2-7; 14 bases match TRBD2. The CDR3 contains 16 residues. Unmatched junction bases numbered 4, after V lost 1 base and J lost 5 bases. Germline lookup yields CDR1 SGHAT and CDR2 FQNNGV. The DNA for the CDR3 is TGTGCCAGCAGCTTAGGGGAGGGACTAGCGGGAGACGAGCAGTACTTC. It translates to CASSLGEGLAGDEQYF.

This clone appeared a few times. J is TRBJ1-1 and V is TRBV14, with unresolved D. The length of the CDR3 is 12 residues. V lost 5 bases and J lost 5, with 9 bases in between. Germline V gene sequence: CDR1 SGHDN, CDR2 FVKESK. The CDR3 nucleotides are TGTGCCAGCAGCGGGCCGTGGACTGAAGCTTTCTTT. It yields the protein CASSGPWTEAFF.

The J gene is TRBJ2-1, the V gene TRBV28; 10 bases are a match to TRBD2. V dropped 3 bases and J dropped 3; count of bases not matched to a gene: 5. Germline V lookup: CDR1 MDHEN, CDR2 SYDVKM. CDR3 size: 16 residues. CDR3 protein: CASSFFTSGIYNEQFF. CDR3 DNA sequence: TGTGCCAGCAGTTTTTTCACTAGCGGGATCTACAATGAGCAGTTCTTC. The whole variable domain, remainder taken from reference TRBV28 and TRBJ2-1, is DVKVTQSSRYLVKRTGEKVFLECVQDMDHENMFWYRQDPGLGLRLIYFSYDVKMKEKGDIPEGYSVSREKKERFSLILESASTNQTSMYLCASSFFTSGIYNEQFFGPGTRLTVL.